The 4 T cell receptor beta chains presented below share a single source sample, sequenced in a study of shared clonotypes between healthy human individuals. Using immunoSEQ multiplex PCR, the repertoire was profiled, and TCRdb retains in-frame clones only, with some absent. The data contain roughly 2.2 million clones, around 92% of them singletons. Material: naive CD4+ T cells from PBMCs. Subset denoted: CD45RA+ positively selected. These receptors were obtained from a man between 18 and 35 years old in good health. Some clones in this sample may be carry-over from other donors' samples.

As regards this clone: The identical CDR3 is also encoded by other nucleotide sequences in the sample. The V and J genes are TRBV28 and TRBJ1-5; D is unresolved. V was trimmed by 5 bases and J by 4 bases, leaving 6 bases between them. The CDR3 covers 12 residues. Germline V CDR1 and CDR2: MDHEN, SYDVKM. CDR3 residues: CASSPINQPQHF. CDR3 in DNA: TGTGCCAGCAGTCCAATTAATCAGCCCCAGCATTTT.

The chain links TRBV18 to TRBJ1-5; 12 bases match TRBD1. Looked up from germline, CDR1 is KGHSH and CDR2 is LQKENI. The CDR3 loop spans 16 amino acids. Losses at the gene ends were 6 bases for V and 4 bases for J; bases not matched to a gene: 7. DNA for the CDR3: TGTGCCAGCTCCGCGGGACAGGGGGCTAGGAATCAGCCCCAGCATTTT. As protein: CASSAGQGARNQPQHF.

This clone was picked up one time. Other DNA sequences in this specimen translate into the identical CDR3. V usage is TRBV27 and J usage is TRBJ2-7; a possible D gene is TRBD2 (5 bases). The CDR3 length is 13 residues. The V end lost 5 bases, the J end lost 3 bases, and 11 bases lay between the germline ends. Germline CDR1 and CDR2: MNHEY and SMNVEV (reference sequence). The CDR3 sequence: CASSPSRYYEQYF. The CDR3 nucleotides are TGTGCCAGCAGTCCTAGCAGATACTACGAGCAGTACTTC.

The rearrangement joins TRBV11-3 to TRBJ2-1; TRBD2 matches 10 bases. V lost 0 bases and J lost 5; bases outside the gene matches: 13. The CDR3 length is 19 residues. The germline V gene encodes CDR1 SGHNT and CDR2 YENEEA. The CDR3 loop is CASSLDGASGSKRHNEQFF. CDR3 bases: TGTGCCAGCAGCTTAGACGGCGCTAGCGGGAGTAAGCGCCACAATGAGCAGTTCTTC.